This T cell receptor (beta chain) came from a study of Ad26.COV2.S vaccination and SARS-CoV-2 variants. Study-level background: The vaccine Ad26.COV2.S was put into the muscle once, or twice with 56 days between.

Study-level points and caveats: Breadth of non-spike TCRs did not differ between vaccinees and placebo recipients. Recipients given vaccine exceeded placebo recipients in spike-specific TCR breadth. Substantial breadth was reported for post-vaccination spike-specific CD8+ and CD4+ T cells.

As regards this clone: Its antigen remains unknown.

The treatment here: 15 to 20 received Ad26.COV2.S at low or high dose, single or two shots; several received placebo; per-sample allocation not given. Specimen acquisition occurred on day 63 following the initial vaccine or placebo injection. TCRdb's copy holds only in-frame clones and misses some; the assay was immunoSEQ multiplex PCR. The table shows about 480,000 clones, with 87% occurring only once. Germline CDR1 and CDR2: GTSNPN and SVGIG (reference sequence). CDR3 length: 15 residues. V lost 0 bases, J lost 2 bases, and 4 bases stayed unmatched. The receptor comes from a person between 18 and 65 years old who received the Ad26.COV2.S COVID-19 vaccine or a placebo. The chain links TRBV30 to TRBJ2-7; 10 nucleotides match TRBD1. The material sequenced was peripheral blood, taken in a trial of Ad26.COV2.S vaccine versus placebo. CDR3 in amino acids: CAWSVGGQGTYEQYF. CDR3 nucleotide sequence: TGTGCCTGGAGTGTCGGGGGACAGGGGACCTACGAGCAGTACTTC. Filled out from reference TRBV30 and TRBJ2-7, the complete variable domain reads SQTIHQWPATLVQPVGSPLSLECTVEGTSNPNLYWYRQAAGRGLQLLFYSVGIGQISSEVPQNLSASRPQDRQFILSSKKLLLSDSGFYLCAWSVGGQGTYEQYFGPGTRLTVT.